Listed below are T cell receptor beta chains from one sample, sequenced in a study of blood T cell repertoires in COVID-19. This table comes from immunoSEQ multiplex PCR, and its TCRdb copy is limited to in-frame clones, with some not included. Here the sample spans some 150,000 clones, 75% to 90% being singletons. The source material was peripheral blood. The receptor source for this set is a human donor in a cohort sampled during active COVID-19. CDR3s include the opening cysteine and the closing phenylalanine or tryptophan. D genes are given only for firm matches. Some rows have no size entry. The others give once, few or many, or a class for an expanded clone.

size: NA; V: TRBV18; D: TRBD1; J: TRBJ2-5; CDR3: CASSPGTGIQETQYF; DNA: TGTGCCAGCTCCCCCGGGACAGGTATCCAAGAGACCCAGTACTTC
size: NA; V: TRBV25-1; D: TRBD2; J: TRBJ2-3; CDR3: CASSESAGGYSSTDTQYF; DNA: TGTGCCAGCAGTGAATCCGCGGGGGGTTATTCTAGCACAGATACGCAGTATTTT
size: NA; V: TRBV6-5; D: TRBD1; J: TRBJ2-7; CDR3: CASSLDRVLEQYF; DNA: TGTGCCAGCAGCCTGGACAGGGTCCTCGAGCAGTACTTC
size: NA; V: TRBV7-2; D: NA; J: TRBJ2-1; CDR3: CASSLEFRGAPGNEQFF; DNA: TGTGCCAGCAGCTTAGAGTTCCGGGGGGCCCCTGGCAATGAGCAGTTCTTC
size: NA; V: TRBV5-1; D: TRBD2; J: TRBJ2-2; CDR3: CASSLRTSGSGAGELFF; DNA: TGCGCCAGCAGCTTACGAACTAGCGGGAGTGGCGCCGGGGAGCTGTTTTTT
size: NA; V: TRBV6-6; D: TRBD1; J: TRBJ2-7; CDR3: CASRLDRGENEQYF; DNA: TGTGCCAGCAGGTTGGACAGGGGGGAGAACGAGCAGTACTTC
size: NA; V: TRBV1; D: NA; J: TRBJ2-3; CDR3: CTSSQDGLPGQGVTDTQYF; DNA: TGCACCAGCAGCCAAGATGGCCTGCCAGGACAGGGCGTGACAGATACGCAGTATTTT
size: NA; V: TRBV3-1/TRBV3-2; D: TRBD2; J: TRBJ2-3; CDR3: CASSQDKGLSTDTQYF; DNA: TGTGCCAGCAGCCAAGATAAGGGACTAAGCACAGATACGCAGTATTTT
size: NA; V: TRBV7-2; D: NA; J: TRBJ2-3; CDR3: CASSLAVSADTQYF; DNA: TGTGCCAGCAGCTTAGCGGTCAGTGCAGATACGCAGTATTTT
size: NA; V: TRBV18; D: NA; J: TRBJ2-5; CDR3: CASSPLVQETQYF; DNA: TGTGCCAGCTCCCCTCTCGTCCAAGAGACCCAGTACTTC
size: once; V: TRBV28; D: TRBD2; J: TRBJ2-3; CDR3: CASSLGTSGRSTQYF; DNA: TGTGCCAGCAGTCTCGGGACTAGCGGGAGGAGCACGCAGTATTTT
size: NA; V: TRBV7-2; D: TRBD2; J: TRBJ2-5; CDR3: CASSKNLAGGYKETQYF; DNA: TGTGCCAGCAGCAAAAACCTAGCGGGGGGTTATAAAGAGACCCAGTACTTC
size: NA; V: TRBV7-2; D: NA; J: TRBJ1-6; CDR3: CASRLPGQWPPLHF; DNA: TGTGCCAGCAGGCTCCCGGGACAATGGCCACCCCTCCACTTT
size: NA; V: TRBV2; D: TRBD2; J: TRBJ2-7; CDR3: CASSEVRGNSYEQYF; DNA: TGTGCCAGCAGTGAGGTGCGGGGGAACTCCTACGAGCAGTACTTC
size: NA; V: TRBV5-5; D: TRBD1; J: TRBJ2-3; CDR3: CASSGALGQGGTDTQYF; DNA: TGTGCCAGCAGTGGGGCCCTCGGACAGGGGGGCACAGATACGCAGTATTTT
size: few; V: TRBV24-1; D: TRBD2; J: TRBJ2-4; CDR3: CATSAPLGLAGLAKNIQYF; DNA: TGTGCCACCAGTGCTCCTCTGGGACTAGCGGGTCTAGCCAAAAACATTCAGTACTTC
size: NA; V: TRBV9; D: TRBD2; J: TRBJ2-1; CDR3: CASSVATSGSKGEQFF; DNA: TGTGCCAGCAGCGTAGCAACTAGCGGGAGTAAGGGTGAGCAGTTCTTC
size: NA; V: TRBV2; D: NA; J: TRBJ2-3; CDR3: CASRPGSVQTDTQYF; DNA: TGTGCCAGCAGACCAGGGTCCGTACAGACAGATACGCAGTATTTT
size: NA; V: TRBV7-2; D: NA; J: TRBJ2-1; CDR3: CASSLNWRDPRGEQFF; DNA: TGTGCCAGCAGCTTAAACTGGCGGGACCCCCGGGGTGAGCAGTTCTTC
size: NA; V: TRBV3-1/TRBV3-2; D: TRBD1; J: TRBJ1-2; CDR3: CASSQKDRGGGYTF; DNA: TGTGCCAGCAGCCAGAAAGACAGGGGCGGTGGCTACACCTTC
size: once; V: TRBV14; D: TRBD1; J: TRBJ1-2; CDR3: CASSPGQNYGYTF; DNA: TGTGCCAGCAGCCCGGGACAGAACTATGGCTACACCTTC
size: NA; V: TRBV7-6; D: TRBD2; J: TRBJ2-1; CDR3: CASSLRLAGHLNNEQFF; DNA: TGTGCCAGCAGCTTACGGCTAGCGGGACACCTGAACAATGAGCAGTTCTTC
size: NA; V: TRBV25-1; D: NA; J: TRBJ1-6; CDR3: CASSESGYNSPLHF; DNA: TGTGCCAGCAGTGAATCGGGGTACAATTCACCCCTCCACTTT